The source of this TCR beta chain is a study of blood T cells in healthy people across ages. Note on this clonotype: This CDR3 is missing its conserved last phenylalanine or tryptophan, likely due to a read error.

The use of a sample-barcoded 5' primer and a J-beta primer mix characterized a second PCR of about 7 to 12 cycles. Each cDNA molecule, via a template-switch adaptor with 12 random nucleotides, was tagged. TCRdb analysed the 5' RACE reads with MiXCR anew, one entry per CDR3 protein. The table records approximately 2,000,000 distinct CDR3 sequences, about two fifths of them present only once. The specimen sequenced was blood. The source is a human donor in good health.

This CDR3 is CSASPARRDEKLFC. Here the CDR3 DNA reads TGCAGTGCTAGCCCGGCTCGTAGGGACGAAAAACTGTTTTGT. The chain is built from TRBV20-1 and TRBJ1-4, with D possibly TRBD1 on 5 matching bases. The germline V gene has CDR1 DFQATT and CDR2 SNEGSKA (reference sequence). This CDR3 is built from 14 residues. Trimming cost V 3 bases and J 8 bases, with 16 bases left between them.